This is a list of T cell receptor beta chains from one sample in a study of untreated major depressive disorder. Measured with immunoSEQ multiplex PCR; TCRdb has only the in-frame clones, and not every one. Of approximately 20,000 clones listed, about 84% were seen once; the top ten hold less than 1%. Sequences were obtained from CD4+ T cells from PBMCs. All receptors come from a woman between 25 and 40 years old in good health. Each CDR3 is given with its conserved first and last residue. A D gene is named only where the DNA matches it firmly. Some rows have no size entry. The others give once, few or many, or a class for an expanded clone.

j_gene,v_gene,abundance,d_gene,CDR3aa,CDR3nt
TRBJ2-1,TRBV5-1,.,.,CASSIGNEQFF,TGCGCCAGCAGCATCGGCAATGAGCAGTTCTTC
TRBJ1-2,TRBV19,.,.,CATSPREDYGYTF,TGTGCCACCTCGCCTAGGGAGGACTATGGCTACACCTTC
TRBJ1-1,TRBV2,.,.,CASSFQYGERTTEAFF,TGTGCCAGCAGTTTCCAATATGGGGAACGGACAACTGAAGCTTTCTTT
TRBJ1-3,TRBV9,.,.,CASSADLSGNTIYF,TGTGCCAGCAGCGCGGACCTGTCTGGAAACACCATATATTTT
TRBJ2-5,TRBV9,.,.,CASSPTGHPGETQYF,TGTGCCAGCAGCCCGACCGGACACCCAGGAGAGACCCAGTACTTC
TRBJ2-5,TRBV19,.,TRBD2,CASSGSSGRAGTQYF,TGTGCCAGTAGTGGGTCTAGCGGGAGGGCCGGGACCCAGTACTTC
TRBJ1-5,TRBV23-1,.,.,CASSQKQGQPQHF,TGCGCCAGCAGTCAAAAACAGGGTCAGCCCCAGCATTTT
TRBJ2-2,TRBV7-3,.,.,CASNLGTGELFF,TGTGCCAGCAATCTGGGAACCGGGGAGCTGTTTTTT
TRBJ2-7,TRBV7-4,.,TRBD1,CASSSDTPGTGTSYEQYF,TGTGCCAGCAGCTCAGATACACCCGGGACAGGGACAAGCTACGAGCAGTACTTC
TRBJ2-7,TRBV9,.,TRBD2,CASSPSGTFYEQYF,TGTGCCAGCAGCCCAAGCGGGACTTTCTACGAGCAGTACTTC
TRBJ2-3,TRBV7-8,.,.,CASSGVGTDTQYF,TGTGCCAGCTCAGGGGTGGGCACAGATACGCAGTATTTT
TRBJ2-7,TRBV28,.,.,CAILDSALYEQYF,TGTGCCATCCTGGACAGCGCTCTCTACGAGCAGTACTTC
TRBJ1-1,TRBV5-4,.,.,CASSLEVGMNTEAFF,TGTGCCAGCAGCTTGGAGGTCGGTATGAACACTGAAGCTTTCTTT
TRBJ2-7,TRBV28,.,.,CASSPPIYEQYF,TGTGCCAGCAGTCCACCAATCTACGAGCAGTACTTC
TRBJ2-2,TRBV27,.,.,CASSATRSTGELFF,TGTGCCAGCAGTGCTACTAGGAGCACCGGGGAGCTGTTTTTT
TRBJ2-7,TRBV5-4,.,TRBD2,CASSFGLAVAYEQYF,TGTGCCAGCAGCTTCGGACTAGCGGTTGCCTACGAGCAGTACTTC
TRBJ2-2,TRBV9,.,.,CASSVAGQQSGELFF,TGTGCCAGCAGCGTAGCTGGACAGCAGTCCGGGGAGCTGTTTTTT
TRBJ2-7,TRBV25-1,.,.,CASSASRSSSEQYF,TGTGCCAGCAGTGCGTCAAGGTCTTCTTCCGAGCAGTACTTC
TRBJ2-5,TRBV19,.,TRBD2,CASSFAAGEETQYF,TGTGCCAGTAGTTTTGCGGCGGGAGAGGAGACCCAGTACTTC
TRBJ2-7,TRBV27,.,.,CASSLRKSGEQYF,TGTGCCAGCAGTTTACGGAAATCGGGTGAGCAGTACTTC
TRBJ1-1,TRBV9,once,.,CASSVAGRGTEAFF,TGTGCCAGCAGCGTAGCCGGGAGGGGAACTGAAGCTTTCTTT
TRBJ1-3,TRBV28,.,.,CASRTLQGYPGNTIYF,TGTGCCAGCAGGACACTCCAGGGGTATCCTGGAAACACCATATATTTT
TRBJ2-7,TRBV30,once,.,CAWSQHMTYEQYF,TGTGCCTGGAGTCAACACATGACCTACGAGCAGTACTTC
TRBJ2-3,TRBV29-1,.,TRBD2,CSVSGTRYTDTQYF,TGCAGCGTGTCCGGGACTAGGTACACAGATACGCAGTATTTT
TRBJ2-3,TRBV6-5,.,.,CASSYRRVRTDTQYF,TGTGCCAGCAGTTATAGGCGGGTCCGCACAGATACGCAGTATTTT
TRBJ1-4,TRBV27,.,.,CASRPAGAANEKLFF,TGTGCCAGCAGGCCGGCGGGGGCGGCTAATGAAAAACTGTTTTTT
TRBJ1-4,TRBV5-6,.,TRBD1,CASSAGQGTATNEKLFF,TGTGCCAGCAGCGCGGGACAGGGAACCGCAACTAATGAAAAACTGTTTTTT
TRBJ1-1,TRBV5-4,.,.,CASSRGAEAFF,TGTGCCAGCAGCCGGGGTGCTGAAGCTTTCTTT
TRBJ2-1,TRBV27,.,TRBD1,CASSSWTGGSYNEQFF,TGTGCCAGCAGTTCATGGACAGGGGGCTCCTACAATGAGCAGTTCTTC
TRBJ1-1,TRBV5-4,.,TRBD1,CASSSRQGPLNTEAFF,TGTGCCAGCAGCTCACGACAGGGCCCCCTTAACACTGAAGCTTTCTTT
TRBJ2-7,TRBV6-6,.,TRBD2,CASSYGLAGTYEQYF,TGTGCCAGCAGTTACGGACTAGCGGGCACCTACGAGCAGTACTTC
TRBJ2-2,TRBV30,.,.,CAWSVQRNTGELFF,TGTGCCTGGAGTGTACAAAGGAACACCGGGGAGCTGTTTTTT
TRBJ2-1,TRBV25-1,once,TRBD2,CASTGTLGGIDEQFF,TGTGCCAGCACCGGTACCTTGGGAGGGATCGATGAGCAGTTCTTC
TRBJ1-2,TRBV6-1,.,TRBD1,CASSETGRDGYTF,TGTGCCAGCAGTGAGACAGGGCGCGATGGCTACACCTTC
TRBJ2-1,TRBV11-3,once,TRBD2,CASSLDPGGTYNEQFF,TGTGCCAGCAGCTTAGACCCGGGAGGTACCTACAATGAGCAGTTCTTC
TRBJ2-1,TRBV11-3,.,TRBD1,CASSSAPTGTGHSREQFF,TGTGCCAGCAGCTCCGCCCCGACCGGGACAGGGCACTCTCGGGAGCAGTTCTTC
TRBJ1-3,TRBV6-5,medium-sized,.,CASSYSISGNTIYF,TGTGCCAGCAGTTACTCGATTTCTGGAAACACCATATATTTT
TRBJ2-2,TRBV7-2,.,TRBD1,CASSPGQGLGGHTGELFF,TGTGCCAGCAGCCCGGGACAGGGGCTCGGTGGGCACACCGGGGAGCTGTTTTTT
TRBJ1-1,TRBV7-3,once,.,CASSSTRNTEAFF,TGTGCCAGCAGCTCTACCCGGAACACTGAAGCTTTCTTT
TRBJ1-4,TRBV7-8,.,.,CASSPRDTGRNEKLFF,TGTGCCAGCAGCCCACGGGACACGGGAAGAAATGAAAAACTGTTTTTT
TRBJ1-6,TRBV5-6,.,TRBD1,CASSRSSDRGYNSPLHF,TGTGCCAGCAGCCGTAGCTCGGACAGGGGGTATAATTCACCCCTCCACTTT
TRBJ1-2,TRBV5-5,.,TRBD1,CASSWGQGSDYGYTF,TGTGCCAGCAGCTGGGGACAGGGTAGCGACTATGGCTACACCTTC
TRBJ2-2,TRBV5-1,.,TRBD2,CASSPQTSPTGELFF,TGCGCCAGCAGCCCCCAGACTAGCCCCACCGGGGAGCTGTTTTTT
TRBJ2-7,TRBV19,.,TRBD1,CASSIGGQGVYEQYF,TGTGCCAGTAGTATTGGAGGACAGGGCGTCTACGAGCAGTACTTC
TRBJ2-7,TRBV25-1,once,TRBD1,CASGQGGEQYF,TGTGCCTCCGGACAGGGTGGCGAGCAGTACTTC
TRBJ1-5,TRBV29-1,few,.,CSALQGGNQPQHF,TGCAGCGCCCTACAGGGCGGCAATCAGCCCCAGCATTTT
TRBJ2-1,TRBV7-9,.,TRBD2,CASSIWTSGYYSYNEQFF,TGTGCCAGCAGCATCTGGACTAGCGGGTATTACTCCTACAATGAGCAGTTCTTC
TRBJ2-7,TRBV5-6,once,.,CVSSDRLSYEQYF,TGTGTCAGCAGCGACCGACTCTCCTACGAGCAGTACTTC
TRBJ2-7,TRBV2,.,.,CASIGRGSYEQYF,TGTGCCAGCATTGGTAGGGGATCCTACGAGCAGTACTTC
TRBJ2-2,TRBV19,.,.,CASSIAGYRTGELFF,TGTGCCAGTAGTATAGCCGGGTATAGGACCGGGGAGCTGTTTTTT
TRBJ2-7,TRBV30,.,TRBD1,CAGDRLPYEQYF,TGTGCCGGGGACAGATTGCCCTACGAGCAGTACTTC